One TCR beta chain is described in this entry. Between the trimmed V and J ends, which lost 5 bases and 8 bases, there was a span of 12 bases. The CDR3 is 11 residues long. CDR1 is SQVTM, CDR2 ANQGSEA, per germline. Once RNA had been extracted, it was reverse transcribed into cDNA to act as the sequencing template. The repertoire was sequenced with immunoSEQ multiplex PCR; TCRdb's copy has only in-frame clones and lacks some. The sample holds around 290,000 clones; roughly 60% are singletons and the top ten take under 2%. This sample is drawn from a study of CD8+ T cells in alopecia areata. Study details: Treatment with tofacitinib (6 to 18 months) was followed by 6 months off drug.

Described treatment: oral pan-JAK inhibitor, 5-10 mg twice daily. Specimens obtained from alopecia areata patients comprised lesional scalp punch biopsies and peripheral blood. The sorting of PBMCs gave CD4+ and CD8+ T cells. The sequence was obtained from a human donor with alopecia areata. The chain combines TRBV29-1 with TRBJ1-2; tentative D call: TRBD1 (6 bases). The sample in question was CD4+ T cells sorted from blood, obtained at week 24, from a patient treated with tofacitinib. The DNA for the CDR3 is TGCAGCGTTTTACAGGGAGTAGGCTACACCTTC. It is translated as CSVLQGVGYTF. The full variable domain, with the rest looked up from reference TRBV29-1 and TRBJ1-2, is SAVISQKPSRDICQRGTSLTIQCQVDSQVTMMFWYRQQPGQSLTLIATANQGSEATYESGFVIDKFPISRPNLTFSTLTVSNMSPEDSSIYLCSVLQGVGYTFGSGTRLTVV.